This TCR beta chain was captured by sequencing in a study of blood T cell repertoires in COVID-19. The overall study: Sites across the United States, Italy and Spain contributed samples from acute and convalescent COVID-19. Sources were T cells, B-cell-depleted T cells, or PBMCs; the material itself was cDNA or gDNA.

The table lists this clone with a few counts. Repertoires were generated with immunoSEQ multiplex PCR, while TCRdb's copy carries only in-frame clones and drops some. The sample holds 150,000 to 190,000 clones; about 80% are singletons and the top ten take 0.5% to 0.65%. The origin of this receptor is a man aged 55 to 70 with acute or convalescent COVID-19. Source material: peripheral blood.

The CDR3 bases are TGCAGCGTTCGTGAGGGGGCTTACACTGAAGCTTTCTTT. Encoded protein: CSVREGAYTEAFF. The genes are TRBV29-1 and TRBJ1-1; 7 bases align to TRBD1. The V and J ends lost 5 bases and 3 bases, in that order; junction bases with no gene match: 6. This CDR3 is built from 13 residues. From germline, CDR1 is SQVTM and CDR2 ANQGSEA.